The source of this T cell receptor (beta chain) is a study of shared clonotypes between healthy human individuals. Overall study findings and caveats: Generation probability values for non-shared clonotypes were lower than those for clonotypes shared by all four donors.

Donors were healthy HIV-negative adults without recently reported acute infections or vaccinations. Division of CD4+ cells produced a CD45RA+ naive subset and a CD45RA-negative memory subset. Details on this clone: Its specificity is not known.

Sequencing was performed with immunoSEQ multiplex PCR; in TCRdb, only in-frame clones are kept and a portion is missing. Here the sample spans a few hundred thousand clones, around 72% being singletons. CDR1 is SGHTA, CDR2 FQGTGA, per germline. CDR3 length: 16 amino acids. With 5 bases clipped from V and 1 base from J, the junction kept 4 bases outside the gene matches. Sequences were obtained from memory CD4+ T cells sorted from blood. Subset specified: CD45RA-negative fraction. The receptor was isolated from a man under 40 in good health. The chain has TRBV7-3 and TRBJ2-1, with TRBD2 matching 11 bases. The CDR3 loop is CASSTTSGKSYNEQFF. CDR3 nucleotide sequence: TGTGCCAGCAGCACGACTAGCGGGAAATCCTACAATGAGCAGTTCTTC.